What follows is one T cell receptor (beta chain) and its context. Its matching antigen is unknown. These data are taken from a study of early T cells in non-severe SARS-CoV-2 infection. The study, taken as a whole, reports: VDJdb matching favored anti-spike CD8 responses, missing private and CD4 specificities.

Individual cDNA molecules received unique molecular identifiers. TCRdb analysed the 5' RACE reads with MiXCR anew, one entry per CDR3 protein. In the table there are 85,000 to 100,000 distinct CDR3 sequences, approximately 10% of which are singletons. The sequence was obtained from an adult who was a healthcare worker with PCR-confirmed SARS-CoV-2 infection or an uninfected control (not recorded which). Sequencing was done on a sample of whole blood.

The CDR3 DNA is TGTGCCAGCAGCTTCCGCAGCTTGAACACTGAAGCTTTCTTT. Translating gives CASSFRSLNTEAFF. The J gene is TRBJ1-1, the V gene TRBV5-6; D uncertain. CDR1 and CDR2 (germline): SGHDT, YYEEEE. The CDR3 totals 14 residues. V was pared by 2 bases and J by 0 bases, with 8 bases between.